The 30 T cell receptor beta chains reported below all come from one sample, sequenced in a study of blood T cell repertoires in COVID-19. Clones were read by immunoSEQ multiplex PCR, and TCRdb kept only the in-frame ones, dropping some. The data show about 42,000 clones, more than 60% seen once. Input material: peripheral blood. The receptors were sampled from a woman aged 70 to 79 with acute or convalescent COVID-19.

The rearrangement joins TRBV7-8 to TRBJ2-5, with D tentatively TRBD1 (5 bases). Trimming pared 4 bases from V and 2 bases from J, leaving 11 bases between. Germline loops: CDR1 SGHVS, CDR2 FQNEAQ. There are 14 residues in the CDR3. The CDR3 DNA is TGTGCCAGCAGCTCAGGGAACCCTCAAGAGACCCAGTACTTC. Its protein is CASSSGNPQETQYF. The variable domain in full, completed from reference TRBV7-8 and TRBJ2-5, reads GAGVSQSPRYKVAKRGQDVALRCDPISGHVSLFWYQQALGQGPEFLTYFQNEAQLDKSGLPSDRFFAERPEGSVSTLKIQRTQQEDSAVYLCASSSGNPQETQYFGPGTRLLVL.

This clone was detected once. A read error is possible here, since a much larger clone lies one base away. Different DNA sequences within this sample yield the same CDR3. The chain couples TRBV4-2 to TRBJ1-6; unclear D gene. In germline, CDR1 is LGHNA, CDR2 YNFKEQ. This CDR3 has 16 residues. The CDR3 loop is CASSQDLGRTNSPLHF. The CDR3 coding sequence is TGTGCCAGCAGTCAAGATCTGGGCCGTACGAATTCACCCCTCCACTTT.

The chain recombines TRBV10-1 with TRBJ2-1; 13 bases align to TRBD2. CDR3 size: 14 residues. Per germline, CDR1 WNHNN and CDR2 SYGVQD (reference sequence). Losses at the gene ends were 6 bases for V and 7 bases for J; bases not matched to a gene: 3. CDR3 in amino acids: CASSGTSGVNEQFF. CDR3 bases: TGCGCCAGCAGCGGGACTAGCGGGGTGAATGAGCAGTTCTTC.

The chain combines TRBV5-4 with TRBJ2-2; D is unclear. Germline CDR1 is SGHNT and CDR2 is YYREEE (reference sequence). The CDR3 consists of 14 residues. V lost 0 bases to trimming and J lost 7 bases, with 10 bases between them. CDR3 DNA: TGTGCCAGCAGCTTGGGTGTACCGAGCGGGGAGCTGTTTTTT. Its translation is CASSLGVPSGELFF. The entire variable domain, with the rest obtained from reference TRBV5-4 and TRBJ2-2, is as follows: ETGVTQSPTHLIKTRGQQVTLRCSSQSGHNTVSWYQQALGQGPQFIFQYYREEENGRGNFPPRFSGLQFPNYSSELNVNALELDDSALYLCASSLGVPSGELFFGEGSRLTVL.

This rearrangement joins TRBV6-4 to TRBJ2-2; 7 nucleotides agree with TRBD1. CDR1 is MRHNA, CDR2 SNTAGT, per germline. Trimming at V came to 4 bases and at J to 4 bases, leaving 3 bases not matched to a gene. CDR3 length: 14 residues. CDR3: CASSVAGGTGELFF. In DNA form, the CDR3 reads TGTGCCAGCAGTGTTGCAGGGGGCACCGGGGAGCTGTTTTTT.

The chain employs TRBV5-5 and TRBJ1-3, with D possibly TRBD1 on 6 matching bases. This CDR3 has 15 amino acids. V was shortened by 0 bases and J by 5 bases, with 12 bases between the two germline ends. CDR1 and CDR2 (germline): SGHKS, YYEKEE (reference sequence). The CDR3 DNA sequence: TGTGCCAGCAGCTTGGAGTGGACAGAAAGAAACACCATATATTTT. Its protein product is CASSLEWTERNTIYF.

This clone was picked up a small number of times. The V gene is TRBV6-6, the J gene TRBJ2-7; 8 positions match TRBD2. CDR1 is MNHNY, CDR2 SVGAGI, per germline (reference sequence). V lost 2 bases and J lost 1; bases outside the gene matches: 7. This CDR3 has 16 amino acids. Written as DNA, the CDR3 is TGTGCCAGCAGTTACCGGGGGGGACTCGGTTCCTACGAGCAGTACTTC. This gives the protein CASSYRGGLGSYEQYF.

The chain combines TRBV6-5 with TRBJ2-3; 9 nucleotides match TRBD2. Germline V gives CDR1 MNHEY, CDR2 SVGAGI. CDR3 length: 14 amino acids. The junction had 0 bases not matched to a gene; V was cut back by 5 bases and J by 0 bases. CDR3 protein: CASSLAGSTDTQYF. CDR3 DNA sequence: TGTGCCAGCAGTCTAGCGGGGAGCACAGATACGCAGTATTTT.

The V gene is TRBV4-3, the J gene TRBJ1-6; the D is unclear. Germline CDR1 is LGHNA and CDR2 is YSLEER. The CDR3 covers 16 residues. V was clipped by 0 bases and J by 2 bases, with 8 bases between them. The DNA for the CDR3 is TGCGCCAGCAGCCAAGATTGGCCAGCCTATAATTCACCCCTCCACTTT. Residues: CASSQDWPAYNSPLHF.

In this sample, this clone turned up a few times. The chain combines TRBV2 with TRBJ1-2, with D uncertain. The CDR3 extends over 14 amino acids. V lost 4 bases, J lost 2 bases, and 11 bases lay in between. Germline V gene lookup returns CDR1 SNHLY and CDR2 FYNNEI. CDR3 sequence: CASSARLINYGYTF. CDR3 coding DNA: TGTGCCAGCAGTGCGCGGTTAATAAACTATGGCTACACCTTC.

The V gene is TRBV30, the J gene TRBJ2-6; maybe TRBD2 (5 bases). Trimming removed 2 bases from V and 2 bases from J, with 10 bases in between. This CDR3 region has 15 residues. Germline V lookup: CDR1 GTSNPN, CDR2 SVGIG (reference sequence). CDR3 bases: TGTGCCTGGAGTTCACACGGGACTGGGGCCAACGTCCTGACTTTC. Amino acid sequence: CAWSSHGTGANVLTF.

This clone has only a few counts. This chain joins TRBV6-5 and TRBJ1-1; D might be TRBD1 (6 bases). V was clipped by 6 bases and J by 5 bases, with 13 bases between them. There are 13 residues in the CDR3. From germline, CDR1 is MNHEY and CDR2 SVGAGI. CDR3 bases: TGTGCCAGCAGCTTACAGGGATATACTGAAGCTTTCTTT. This sequence encodes CASSLQGYTEAFF.

The chain links TRBV18 to TRBJ1-3; D gene uncertain. Germline CDR1 and CDR2: KGHSH and LQKENI. The CDR3 is made up of 15 amino acids. Trimming took 0 bases from V and 0 from J, leaving 6 bases between them. In nucleotides, the CDR3 is TGTGCCAGCTCACCACCATCGGGCTCTGGAAACACCATATATTTT. Translating gives CASSPPSGSGNTIYF.

The chain combines TRBV27 with TRBJ2-5; D is perhaps TRBD2 (5 bases). The germline CDR1 and CDR2 sequences are MNHEY and SMNVEV (reference sequence). Deletions cut 1 base from V and 4 bases from J, with 22 bases between. This CDR3 is built from 18 residues. The DNA for the CDR3 is TGTGCCAGCAGTTTATATAGCCCCTACTTCGGGAACCCAGAGACCCAGTACTTC. Its translation: CASSLYSPYFGNPETQYF.

The chain is built from TRBV6-6 and TRBJ2-7; 9 nucleotides align to TRBD1. Looked up from germline, CDR1 is MNHNY and CDR2 is SVGAGI (reference sequence). CDR3 size: 15 residues. Trimming cost V 6 bases and J 1 base; bases outside gene matches: 7. CDR3 sequence reads: CASRPTGTGSYEQYF. CDR3 bases: TGTGCCAGCAGACCAACCGGGACAGGGTCCTACGAGCAGTACTTC.

This clone appeared once. V gene TRBV14 combines with J gene TRBJ2-5, with 11 bases matching TRBD2. V shed 4 bases and J 0 bases; nucleotides not matched to a gene: 1. The length of the CDR3 is 15 residues. CDR1 and CDR2 (germline): SGHDN, FVKESK. The CDR3 DNA is TGTGCCAGCAGCCGACTAGCGGGGTACCAAGAGACCCAGTACTTC. It encodes CASSRLAGYQETQYF.

This chain uses TRBV19 with TRBJ1-5; D ambiguous. This CDR3 region has 17 residues. With 6 bases removed from V and 0 bases from J, the gap between germline ends came to 18 bases. Germline V gene lookup returns CDR1 LNHDA and CDR2 SQIVND (reference sequence). CDR3 sequence reads: CASSKGGSGYSNQPQHF. The CDR3 DNA reads as TGTGCCAGTAGCAAAGGAGGGTCTGGCTATAGCAATCAGCCCCAGCATTTT.

The chain is built from TRBV19 and TRBJ1-1; 8 bases fit TRBD1. This CDR3 contains 16 residues. The junction had 10 bases not matched to a gene; V was cut back by 5 bases and J by 2 bases. CDR1 is LNHDA and CDR2 is SQIVND in the germline V gene (reference sequence). CDR3 in DNA: TGTGCCAGTAGTGACGGACAGGGCGCAGGAAACACTGAAGCTTTCTTT. Translating gives CASSDGQGAGNTEAFF.

The chain uses TRBV6-1 and TRBJ1-1; 7 bases are shared with TRBD1. Unmatched junction bases numbered 16, after V lost 4 bases and J lost 8 bases. Germline loops: CDR1 MNHNS, CDR2 SASEGT. This CDR3 region has 16 residues. CDR3 bases: TGTGCCAGCAGTGTTAGACCGGGACAGCTTCCAAGGGAAGCTTTCTTT. Its protein product is CASSVRPGQLPREAFF.

This chain joins TRBV30 and TRBJ1-5; tentatively, D is TRBD1 (6 bases). Per germline, CDR1 GTSNPN and CDR2 SVGIG (reference sequence). The V and J ends lost 2 bases and 5 bases respectively, with 10 bases between them. The CDR3 is made up of 13 amino acids. CDR3 loop: CAWSTGTDQPQHF. The CDR3 bases are TGTGCCTGGAGTACAGGGACGGATCAGCCCCAGCATTTT.

Ten or more counts support this clone. V usage is TRBV4-1 and J usage is TRBJ1-4; no clear D. This CDR3 has 16 residues. V lost 1 base to trimming and J lost 7 bases, with 16 bases between them. Germline CDR1 is MGHRA and CDR2 is YSYEKL. The CDR3 DNA reads as TGCGCCAGCAGCCAAGGGTTTGAGGGTCGAATTGAAAAACTGTTTTTT. Translation gives CASSQGFEGRIEKLFF.

A word on this clone: No DNA is shown, since the ends of the CDR3 on it are uncertain; the CDR3 is the one TCRdb lists. The rearrangement uses TRBV5-1 and TRBJ1-2; the table's TRBD1 call for D was not verified on the DNA. The V gene's germline CDR1 is SGHRS and CDR2 YFSETQ. With termini counted, the CDR3 has 14 amino acids. The CDR3 region is CASSFGQGADINTF.

The chain combines TRBV4-1 with TRBJ1-6, with 11 positions matching TRBD1. V lost 3 bases, J lost 9 bases, and 4 bases stayed unmatched. The germline V gene encodes CDR1 MGHRA and CDR2 YSYEKL. CDR3 length equals 15 residues. CDR3 coding DNA: TGCGCCAGCAGCCAGGACAGGGGGCGATTTTCACCCCTCCACTTT. Translating it yields CASSQDRGRFSPLHF.

The CDR3 here is CASSVRDYTGELFF. As DNA, the CDR3 is TGTGCCAGCAGCGTCCGGGACTACACCGGGGAGCTGTTTTTT. The chain carries TRBV9 and TRBJ2-2, with D perhaps TRBD2 (6 bases). The CDR3 length is 14 residues. Germline CDR1 SGDLS, CDR2 YYNGEE. Trimming took 2 bases from V and 3 from J, leaving 8 bases between them.

The chain combines TRBV18 with TRBJ2-2; D not certain. Trimming stripped 1 base from V and 6 bases from J, with 9 bases between. The length of the CDR3 is 14 residues. Germline CDR1 and CDR2: KGHSH and LQKENI. CDR3 protein: CASSPLSQPGELFF. The CDR3 DNA reads as TGTGCCAGCTCACCACTTAGCCAACCCGGGGAGCTGTTTTTT.

The V gene is TRBV7-6, the J gene TRBJ2-5, with D maybe TRBD2 (5 bases). V dropped 6 bases and J dropped 6 bases, with 14 bases sitting between them. Germline CDR1 is SGHVS and CDR2 is FNYEAQ. The CDR3 extends over 13 amino acids. The CDR3 spells CASSFDYLQTQYF. Here the CDR3 DNA reads TGTGCCAGCAGTTTTGACTACCTCCAGACCCAGTACTTC.

The chain carries TRBV6-1 and TRBJ1-5; 8 bases align to TRBD1. There are 16 residues in the CDR3. After removal of 4 bases from V and 3 bases from J, the junction contained 8 bases not matched to a gene. Germline-derived CDR1 and CDR2 are MNHNS and SASEGT. The CDR3 region is CASSGRTGPHNQPQHF. CDR3 bases: TGTGCCAGCAGTGGAAGGACAGGGCCCCACAATCAGCCCCAGCATTTT.

This sequence joins TRBV30 and TRBJ1-2; weak D call: TRBD1 (6 bases). The germline gives CDR1 GTSNPN, CDR2 SVGIG (reference sequence). This CDR3 is built from 15 residues. The V and J ends lost 3 bases and 8 bases respectively, with 22 bases between them. The CDR3 DNA sequence: TGTGCCTGGAGGCCCGTCGGGGGGCGCTTGCAAGGCTACACCTTC. Translated: CAWRPVGGRLQGYTF.

The chain has TRBV21-1 and TRBJ2-5; TRBD1 is taken as the D call from the table, unchecked against the DNA. TRBV21-1 is termed a pseudogene. This CDR3 is built from 14 residues. CDR3 amino acids: CASSNGRCPRTQYF. The CDR3 bases are TGTGCCAGCAGCAATGGGCGTTGCCCAAGGACCCAGTACTTC.

Here the CDR3 DNA reads TGTGCCAGTAGTATAGACGTCTCCGGGATCTACGAGCAGTACTTC. Protein: CASSIDVSGIYEQYF. The rearrangement links TRBV19 to TRBJ2-7; tentatively, D is TRBD2 (5 bases). CDR1 LNHDA and CDR2 SQIVND come from the germline V gene (reference sequence). The CDR3 covers 15 residues. Trimming left V 0 bases short and J 3 bases short, with 12 bases between.